This paragraph reports one T cell receptor beta chain. V was clipped by 2 bases and J by 4 bases, with 9 bases between them. CDR3 length: 14 amino acids. Germline values: CDR1 MGHRA, CDR2 YSYEKL. Data came from immunoSEQ multiplex PCR; TCRdb stores just in-frame clones and leaves some out. The repertoire holds 120,000 or so clones, approximately 90% seen once, with about 3% in the top ten. The sample is drawn from a study of T cell responses to AZD1222 COVID-19 vaccine. This sample comprised peripheral blood, obtained 28 days after the second AZD1222 dose. The receptor comes from an adult who received the AZD1222 COVID-19 vaccine. The genes are TRBV4-1 and TRBJ2-1; D not certain. DNA of the CDR3: TGCGCCAGCAGCCAACCTGAAGGATACAATGAGCAGTTCTTC. The encoded protein is CASSQPEGYNEQFF.